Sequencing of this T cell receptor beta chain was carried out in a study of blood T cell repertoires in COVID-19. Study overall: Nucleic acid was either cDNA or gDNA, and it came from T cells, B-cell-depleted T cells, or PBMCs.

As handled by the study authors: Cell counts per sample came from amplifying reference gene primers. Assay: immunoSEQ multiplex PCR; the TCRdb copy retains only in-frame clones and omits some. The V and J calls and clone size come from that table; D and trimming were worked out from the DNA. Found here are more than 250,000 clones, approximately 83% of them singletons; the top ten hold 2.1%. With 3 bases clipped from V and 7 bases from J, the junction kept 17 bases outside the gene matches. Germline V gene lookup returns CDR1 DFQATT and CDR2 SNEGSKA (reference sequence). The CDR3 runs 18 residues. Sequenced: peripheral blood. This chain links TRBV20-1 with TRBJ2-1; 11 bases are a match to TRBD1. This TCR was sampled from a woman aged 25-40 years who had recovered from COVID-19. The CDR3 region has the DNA TGCAGTGCTAGTTTCGGCTTTTGGGGACAGGGGGTGGAGAATGAGCAGTTCTTC. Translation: CSASFGFWGQGVENEQFF.